This T cell receptor (beta chain) was profiled in a study of T-cell memory formation after mild COVID-19. Study at large: TCR clustering was largely donor specific.

The CDR3 sequence is 14 residues long. After removal of 6 bases from V and 2 bases from J, the junction contained 4 bases not matched to a gene. To note about this clonotype: No antigen is known for it.

TCRdb reprocessed the 5' RACE reads with MiXCR, giving one entry per CDR3 protein. This table holds around 450,000 distinct CDR3 sequences, around 19% found once. Findings of the study overall: A balance of CD4 and CD8 characterized clones contracting day 15 to 85, whereas later expanders leaned CD4+.

The rearrangement joins TRBV12-3 or TRBV12-4 to TRBJ1-1; 9 positions agree with TRBD1. Source material: PBMCs or a T cell subset sorted from them (not recorded which). The origin of this receptor is an adult woman who had mild COVID-19 (a few samples of this study predate the infection). Cell type and time point are not known. This CDR3 reads CASRQGASNTEAFF. The CDR3 region has the DNA TGTGCCAGCAGACAGGGGGCGAGTAACACTGAAGCTTTCTTT.